This T cell receptor beta chain was recovered during a study of cytomegalovirus exposure and HLA in healthy donors. Overall study context: A previous analysis identified 100 million or so unique TCR beta sequences derived from some 200 million T cells. Overall study findings and caveats: For most TCR sequences rarity was the rule, although some public TCRs occurred in many donors. No immune exposure information besides CMV serostatus was available. Trimming of TCR beta V- and J-genes showed a link, identified in a later analysis, to a missense DCLRE1C variant.

A remark on this clone: Its antigen remains unknown.

The V end was cut by 7 bases, the J end by 3 bases, with 11 bases between. The length of the CDR3 is 12 residues. Germline CDR1 reads SGDLS; CDR2 reads YYNGEE. The PCR made use of 60 Vbeta and 13 Jbeta primers. The data were produced by immunoSEQ multiplex PCR, yet TCRdb's version contains in-frame clones alone and is incomplete. This sample has 150,000 to 160,000 clones; roughly 77% occur once, and the top ten carry 7.7%. The chain recombines TRBV9 with TRBJ2-7, with a tentative D call TRBD2 (5 bases). Sequencing was done on a sample of PBMCs. This receptor was taken from a man aged 25 to 40 in good health and CMV-seropositive. The DNA for the CDR3 is TGTGCCAGCGGCCCGGGAAACTACGAGCAGTACTTC. It is translated as CASGPGNYEQYF.